Listed below are T cell receptor beta chains from one sample, sequenced in a study of T cells in localized non-small cell lung cancer. Some clones are missing from TCRdb's copy, which holds only in-frame ones; the method was immunoSEQ multiplex PCR. This table has 15,000 to 20,000 clones, around 81% appearing once. The sample here was peripheral blood, taken before any cancer treatment. These receptors were obtained from an older female donor with stage I lung adenocarcinoma. The CDR3 runs from the conserved cysteine through the conserved F or W. The order of the fields is D gene, clone size, V gene, J gene, CDR3 protein, CDR3 DNA. A D gene is named only where the DNA matches it firmly. Size tells how often a clone was seen (once, few, many) or the class of an expanded clone, and some rows leave it out.

d_call: -; clone_size: -; v_call: TRBV30; j_call: TRBJ1-5; cdr3_aa: CAWNQGRNQPQHF; cdr3_nt: TGTGCCTGGAACCAGGGTAGGAATCAGCCCCAGCATTTT
d_call: TRBD1; clone_size: -; v_call: TRBV5-8; j_call: TRBJ2-3; cdr3_aa: CASSSQGADTQYF; cdr3_nt: TGTGCCAGCAGCTCACAGGGGGCAGATACGCAGTATTTT
d_call: -; clone_size: -; v_call: TRBV27; j_call: TRBJ1-2; cdr3_aa: CASSPRGTGYGYTF; cdr3_nt: TGTGCCAGCAGTCCACGAGGGACTGGCTATGGCTACACCTTC
d_call: -; clone_size: -; v_call: TRBV4-1; j_call: TRBJ1-2; cdr3_aa: CASSQDWGTGGASGYTF; cdr3_nt: TGCGCCAGCAGCCAAGATTGGGGGACGGGGGGCGCGAGTGGCTACACCTTC
d_call: TRBD1; clone_size: -; v_call: TRBV4-1; j_call: TRBJ2-1; cdr3_aa: CASSQSRGRGTGRSEQFF; cdr3_nt: TGCGCCAGCAGCCAAAGCCGGGGGCGTGGGACAGGGAGGAGTGAGCAGTTCTTC
d_call: -; clone_size: once; v_call: TRBV28; j_call: TRBJ1-6; cdr3_aa: CASSLGLFGNSPLHF; cdr3_nt: TGTGCCAGCAGTTTAGGTCTTTTCGGTAATTCACCCCTCCACTTT
d_call: TRBD1; clone_size: -; v_call: TRBV6-6; j_call: TRBJ2-7; cdr3_aa: CASSYGTGTYEQYF; cdr3_nt: TGTGCCAGCAGTTACGGGACAGGAACCTACGAGCAGTACTTC
d_call: -; clone_size: -; v_call: TRBV29-1; j_call: TRBJ2-2; cdr3_aa: CSAMGRAGELFF; cdr3_nt: TGCAGCGCTATGGGTAGGGCCGGGGAGCTGTTTTTT
d_call: TRBD1; clone_size: -; v_call: TRBV6-5; j_call: TRBJ2-2; cdr3_aa: CASSTRTGTGELFF; cdr3_nt: TGTGCCAGCAGTACTAGGACAGGCACGGGGGAGCTGTTTTTT
d_call: -; clone_size: -; v_call: TRBV11-2; j_call: TRBJ2-5; cdr3_aa: CASSSQAYQETQYF; cdr3_nt: TGTGCCAGCAGCTCGCAGGCGTACCAAGAGACCCAGTACTTC
d_call: -; clone_size: -; v_call: TRBV7-9; j_call: TRBJ2-7; cdr3_aa: CASSSQKGGPYEQYF; cdr3_nt: TGTGCCAGCAGCTCCCAGAAGGGGGGACCCTACGAGCAGTACTTC
d_call: -; clone_size: -; v_call: TRBV18; j_call: TRBJ2-1; cdr3_aa: CASSPPSGGQIEQFF; cdr3_nt: TGTGCCAGCTCACCACCTTCCGGGGGACAGATTGAGCAGTTCTTC